What follows are 4 T cell receptor beta chains derived from one specimen sequenced in a study of cytomegalovirus exposure and HLA in healthy donors. The PCR made use of 60 Vbeta and 13 Jbeta primers. TCRdb's copy holds only in-frame clones and misses some; the assay was immunoSEQ multiplex PCR. The sample includes about 140,000 clones, 68% of them seen just once. Material for sequencing was PBMCs. These receptors were obtained from a man between 60 and 75 years old in good health and CMV-seronegative.

The rearrangement joins TRBV18 to TRBJ1-2, with 10 bases fitting TRBD1. Germline CDR1 KGHSH, CDR2 LQKENI. Trimming at V came to 3 bases and at J to 3 bases, leaving 4 bases not matched to a gene. The CDR3 consists of 15 residues. CDR3 sequence: CASSPRQGADYGYTF. The CDR3 nucleotides read TGTGCCAGCTCACCCCGACAGGGGGCGGACTATGGCTACACCTTC.

This clone came up a few times. The chain employs TRBV19 and TRBJ1-1; the match to TRBD1 covers 7 bases. The V segment lost 3 bases and the J segment 1 base; nucleotides outside the gene matches: 2. The germline V gene encodes CDR1 LNHDA and CDR2 SQIVND (reference sequence). The CDR3 is made up of 14 amino acids. Written as DNA, the CDR3 is TGTGCCAGTAGTATCAGACAGGGGAACACTGAAGCTTTCTTT. This sequence encodes CASSIRQGNTEAFF. The full variable domain, rest sourced from reference TRBV19 and TRBJ1-1, is DGGITQSPKYLFRKEGQNVTLSCEQNLNHDAMYWYRQDPGQGLRLIYYSQIVNDFQKGDIAEGYSVSREKKESFPLTVTSAQKNPTAFYLCASSIRQGNTEAFFGQGTRLTVV.

The CDR3 region has the DNA TGTGCCAGCAGAGACTATCTAGCGGGAGGGCCGGTTGAGCAGTTCTTC. Translating gives CASRDYLAGGPVEQFF. This chain uses TRBV2 with TRBJ2-1; TRBD2 agrees at 12 bases. The length of the CDR3 is 16 residues. CDR1 and CDR2 from the germline V gene are SNHLY and FYNNEI. The J segment lost 9 bases and the V segment lost 6 bases, leaving 12 bases of the junction unmatched.

Points on this clone: Within the sample, other DNA sequences also encode this same CDR3. The chain uses TRBV30 and TRBJ1-1, with D tentatively TRBD1 (5 bases). The CDR3 has 13 amino acids. The ends were cut back, 0 bases at V and 5 bases at J, with 10 bases in the middle. Per germline, CDR1 GTSNPN and CDR2 SVGIG (reference sequence). The CDR3 is CAWSVGGGTEAFF. The DNA for the CDR3 is TGTGCCTGGAGTGTGGGGGGTGGGACTGAAGCTTTCTTT.